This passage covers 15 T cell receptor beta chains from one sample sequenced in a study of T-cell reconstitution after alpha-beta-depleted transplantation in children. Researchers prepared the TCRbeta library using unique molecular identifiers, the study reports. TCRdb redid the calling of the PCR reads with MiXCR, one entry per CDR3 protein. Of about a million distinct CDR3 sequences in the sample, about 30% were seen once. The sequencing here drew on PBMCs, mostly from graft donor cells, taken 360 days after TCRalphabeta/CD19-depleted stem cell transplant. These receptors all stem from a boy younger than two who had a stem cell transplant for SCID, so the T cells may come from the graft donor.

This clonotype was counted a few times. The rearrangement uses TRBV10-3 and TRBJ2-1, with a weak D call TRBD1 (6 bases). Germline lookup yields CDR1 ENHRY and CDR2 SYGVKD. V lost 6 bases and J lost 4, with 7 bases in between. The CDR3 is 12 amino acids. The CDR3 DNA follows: TGTGCCATCAGAGGACAGTACAATGAGCAGTTCTTC. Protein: CAIRGQYNEQFF.

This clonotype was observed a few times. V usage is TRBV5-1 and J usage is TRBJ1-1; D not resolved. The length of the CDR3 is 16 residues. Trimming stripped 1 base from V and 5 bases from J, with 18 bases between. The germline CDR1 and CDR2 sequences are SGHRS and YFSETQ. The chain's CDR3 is CASSLSAAGSRTEAFF. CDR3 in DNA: TGCGCCAGCAGCTTGAGCGCAGCCGGGAGTAGGACTGAAGCTTTCTTT.

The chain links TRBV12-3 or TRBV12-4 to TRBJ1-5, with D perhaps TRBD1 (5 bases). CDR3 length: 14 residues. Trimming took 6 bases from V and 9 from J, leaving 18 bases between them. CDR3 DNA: TGTGCCAGCAGCTCGGGACTCCCAGAGGGGCCCCAGCATTTT. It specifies CASSSGLPEGPQHF.

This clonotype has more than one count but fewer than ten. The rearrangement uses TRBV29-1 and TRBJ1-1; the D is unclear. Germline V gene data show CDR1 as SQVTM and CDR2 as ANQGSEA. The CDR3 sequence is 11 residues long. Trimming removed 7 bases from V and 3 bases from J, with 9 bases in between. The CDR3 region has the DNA TGCAGCGCGAAAGCGGACACTGAAGCTTTCTTT. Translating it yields CSAKADTEAFF.

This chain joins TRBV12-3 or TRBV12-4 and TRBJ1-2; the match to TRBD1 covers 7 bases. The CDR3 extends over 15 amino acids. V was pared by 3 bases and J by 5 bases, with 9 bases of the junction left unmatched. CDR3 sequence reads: CASSFSSGTAYGYTF. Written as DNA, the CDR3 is TGTGCCAGCAGTTTTTCCAGCGGGACAGCGTATGGCTACACCTTC.

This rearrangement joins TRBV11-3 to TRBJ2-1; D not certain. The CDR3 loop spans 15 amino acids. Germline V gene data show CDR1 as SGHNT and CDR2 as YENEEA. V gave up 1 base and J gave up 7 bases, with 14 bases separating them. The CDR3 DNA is TGTGCCAGCAGCTTAGTAGGTCCCCTATTAAATGAGCAGTTCTTC. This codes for CASSLVGPLLNEQFF.

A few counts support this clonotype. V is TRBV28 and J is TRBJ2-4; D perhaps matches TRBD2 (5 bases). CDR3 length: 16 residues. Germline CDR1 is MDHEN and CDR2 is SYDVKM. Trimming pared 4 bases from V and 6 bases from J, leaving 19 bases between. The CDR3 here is CASSSTSGFKGNIQYF. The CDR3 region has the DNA TGTGCCAGCAGTTCGACCTCGGGATTCAAAGGAAACATTCAGTACTTC.

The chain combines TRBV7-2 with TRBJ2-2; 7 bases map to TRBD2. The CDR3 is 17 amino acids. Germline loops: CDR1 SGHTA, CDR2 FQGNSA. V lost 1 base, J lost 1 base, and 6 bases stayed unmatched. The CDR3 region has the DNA TGTGCCAGCAGCTTAGTTGCTAGCGGTATGAACACCGGGGAGCTGTTTTTT. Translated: CASSLVASGMNTGELFF.

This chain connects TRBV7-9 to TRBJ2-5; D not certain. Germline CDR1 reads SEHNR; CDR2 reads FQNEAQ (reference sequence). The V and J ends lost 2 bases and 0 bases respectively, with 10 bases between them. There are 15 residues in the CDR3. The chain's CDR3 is CASSLTQWYQETQYF. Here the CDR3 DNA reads TGTGCCAGCAGCTTAACACAGTGGTACCAAGAGACCCAGTACTTC.

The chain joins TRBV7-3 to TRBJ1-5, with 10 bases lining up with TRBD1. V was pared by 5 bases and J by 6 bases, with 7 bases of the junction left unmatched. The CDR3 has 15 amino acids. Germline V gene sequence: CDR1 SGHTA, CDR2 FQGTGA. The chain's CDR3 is CASSEPGQGFQPQHF. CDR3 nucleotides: TGTGCCAGCAGCGAGCCGGGACAGGGGTTTCAGCCCCAGCATTTT.

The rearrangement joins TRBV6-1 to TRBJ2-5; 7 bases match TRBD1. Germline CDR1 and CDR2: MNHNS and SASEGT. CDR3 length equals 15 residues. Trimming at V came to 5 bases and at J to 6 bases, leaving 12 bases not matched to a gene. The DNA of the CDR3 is TGTGCCAGCAGTCCCATCCTCGACAGGGCAAAGACCCAGTACTTC. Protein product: CASSPILDRAKTQYF.

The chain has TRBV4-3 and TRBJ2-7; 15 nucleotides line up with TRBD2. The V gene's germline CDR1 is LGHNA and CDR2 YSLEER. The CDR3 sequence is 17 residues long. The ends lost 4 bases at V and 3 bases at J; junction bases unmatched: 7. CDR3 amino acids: CASSPSGLAGGYYEQYF. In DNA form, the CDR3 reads TGCGCCAGCAGCCCTTCAGGACTAGCGGGGGGGTACTACGAGCAGTACTTC.

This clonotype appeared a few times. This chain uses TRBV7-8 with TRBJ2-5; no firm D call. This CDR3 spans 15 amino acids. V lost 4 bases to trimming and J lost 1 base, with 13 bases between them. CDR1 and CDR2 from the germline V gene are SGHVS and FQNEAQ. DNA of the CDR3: TGTGCCAGCAGCTACGCCCGCAGGCCCCAAGAGACCCAGTACTTC. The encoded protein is CASSYARRPQETQYF.

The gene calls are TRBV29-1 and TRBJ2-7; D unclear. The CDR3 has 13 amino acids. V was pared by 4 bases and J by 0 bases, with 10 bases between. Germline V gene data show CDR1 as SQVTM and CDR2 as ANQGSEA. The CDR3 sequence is CSVAASSSYEQYF. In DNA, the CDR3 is TGCAGCGTTGCTGCCTCGAGCTCCTACGAGCAGTACTTC.

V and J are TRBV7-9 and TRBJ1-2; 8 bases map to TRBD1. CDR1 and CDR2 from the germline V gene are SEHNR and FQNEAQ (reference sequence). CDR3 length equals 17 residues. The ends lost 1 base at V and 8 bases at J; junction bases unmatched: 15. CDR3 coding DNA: TGTGCCAGCAGCTTAGTGGCATCCGGGACAGGTCGCCTGGGCTACACCTTC. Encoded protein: CASSLVASGTGRLGYTF. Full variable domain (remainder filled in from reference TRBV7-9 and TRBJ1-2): DTGVSQNPRHKITKRGQNVTFRCDPISEHNRLYWYRQTLGQGPEFLTYFQNEAQLEKSRLLSDRFSAERPKGSFSTLEIQRTEQGDSAMYLCASSLVASGTGRLGYTFGSGTRLTVV.